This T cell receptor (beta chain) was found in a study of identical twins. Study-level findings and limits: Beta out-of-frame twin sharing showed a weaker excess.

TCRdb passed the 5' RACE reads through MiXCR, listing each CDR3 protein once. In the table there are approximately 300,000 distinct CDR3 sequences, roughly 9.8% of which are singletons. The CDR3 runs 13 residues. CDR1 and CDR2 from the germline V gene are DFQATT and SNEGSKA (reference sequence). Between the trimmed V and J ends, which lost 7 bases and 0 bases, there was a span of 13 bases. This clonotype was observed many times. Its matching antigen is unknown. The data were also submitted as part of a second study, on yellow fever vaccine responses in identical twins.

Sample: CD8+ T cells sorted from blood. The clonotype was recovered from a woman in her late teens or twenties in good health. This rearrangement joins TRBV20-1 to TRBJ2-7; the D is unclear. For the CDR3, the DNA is TGCAGTGTGCCCGGTTCAAGCTCCTACGAGCAGTACTTC. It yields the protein CSVPGSSSYEQYF.